The clone carrying this T cell receptor beta chain was found once. As yet, its antigen is unknown. The CDR3 is made up of 11 amino acids. With 2 bases removed from V and 7 bases from J, the gap between germline ends came to 3 bases. The sample comes from a study of breast tumors, draining lymph nodes, adjacent tissues. General study points: The data were judged consistent with most tumor T cells coming from lymph node and expanding in tumor. Tumor TCR diversity was below lymph nodes but above nontumor tissue. Luminal-like breast cancer showed significantly greater tumor-nontumor repertoire similarity than basal-like breast cancer did.

Samples came from axillary lymph nodes draining the breast cancer. TCRdb used MiXCR to reprocess the multiplex PCR reads, holding one entry per CDR3 protein. The sample records 150,000 to 200,000 distinct CDR3 sequences, approximately 33% being singletons. The chain has TRBV12-3 or TRBV12-4 and TRBJ1-3; D is undetermined. Sequencing used axillary lymph node tissue. The receptor was isolated from a female donor with breast cancer. Some clones in this sample may be carry-over from other donors' samples. The CDR3 is CASSLTNTIYF. The CDR3 coding sequence is TGTGCCAGCAGTTTAACCAACACCATATATTTT.